The present T cell receptor beta chain was sequenced within a study of cytomegalovirus exposure and HLA in healthy donors. Study-wide context: Earlier sequencing of about 200 million T cells yielded about 120 million unique TCR beta sequences.

Study-wide results and limits: A missense DCLRE1C variant was associated with V- and J-gene trimming of TCR beta chains in a later analysis, and an independent cohort replicated the association.

Germline trimming cut 1 base from V and 8 bases from J; bases unmatched to any gene: 2. Germline lookup yields CDR1 MNHEY and CDR2 SVGAGI. The CDR3 length is 14 residues. Healthy bone marrow donors made up the cohort. This clone has more than one count but fewer than ten. Its target is unknown. The study ran its PCR with 60 Vbeta and 13 Jbeta primers. Original handling: Roughly 12 million shared chains were among about 80 million unique TCR beta chains counted in a later analysis. Assay used: immunoSEQ multiplex PCR; TCRdb lists only in-frame clones, some missing. For V, J and clone size, that table is used; D and trimming come from the DNA. The sample consists of 72,000 or so clones, approximately 78% of them appearing once.

The sample was PBMCs. The J gene is TRBJ1-4, the V gene TRBV6-5; TRBD1 aligns across 9 bases. The source of this sequence is a man in his late teens or twenties in good health and CMV-seropositive. CDR3 sequence reads: CASSYWTGDEKLFF. DNA of the CDR3: TGTGCCAGCAGTTACTGGACAGGGGACGAAAAACTGTTTTTT.